The next 13 T cell receptor beta chains were all read from a single sample in a study of blood T cell repertoires in COVID-19 (dated by TCRdb to the early 2020s). Receptors were amplified or captured by the immunoSEQ multiplex PCR assay. TCRdb provides this immuneACCESS table in a form limited to in-frame rearrangements. Some clones are lacking; in checked studies, under half of them reflect an unresolved V gene, and why the rest are absent is not known. In all, the sample holds approximately 250,000 clones, and about 88% of those were seen once. The ten biggest clones cover under 2.5% of the sample. Input material: peripheral blood. The receptors derive from a man between 25 and 39 years old with active or convalescent COVID-19.

The chain carries TRBV24-1 and TRBJ1-3, with 7 bases fitting TRBD1. The junction had 5 bases not matched to a gene; V was cut back by 4 bases and J by 0 bases. The CDR3 totals 16 residues. From germline, CDR1 is KGHDR and CDR2 SFDVKD. The CDR3 spells CATSDWDSSSGNTIYF. CDR3 in DNA: TGTGCCACCAGTGACTGGGACAGCTCCTCTGGAAACACCATATATTTT.

As regards this clone: In the same sample, other DNA sequences code for this CDR3. The genes are TRBV12-3 or TRBV12-4 and TRBJ2-3, with D unresolved. V was trimmed by 3 bases and J by 6 bases, leaving 4 bases between them. The CDR3 contains 11 residues. For the CDR3, the DNA is TGTGCCAGCAGTTTCTTGGATACGCAGTATTTT. Its protein product is CASSFLDTQYF.

CDR3 residues: CASSLEAAGYGNTIYF. The CDR3, as DNA: TGTGCCAGCAGCTTAGAAGCGGCAGGCTACGGAAACACCATATATTTT. The chain joins TRBV7-7 to TRBJ1-3, with no clear D. This CDR3 has 16 residues. Germline V lookup: CDR1 SSHAT, CDR2 FNYEAQ (reference sequence). V was pared by 1 base and J by 4 bases, with 14 bases between.

CDR3 nucleotide sequence: TGTGCCAGCAGCACCCGGGACATACCCACCGGGGAGCTGTTTTTT. This encodes CASSTRDIPTGELFF. This chain links TRBV7-9 with TRBJ2-2; tentative D call: TRBD1 (6 bases). CDR1 and CDR2 (germline): SEHNR, FQNEAQ (reference sequence). The length of the CDR3 is 15 residues. Trimming stripped 5 bases from V and 4 bases from J, with 14 bases between. Together with reference TRBV7-9 and TRBJ2-2, the CDR3 gives the full variable domain: DTGVSQNPRHKITKRGQNVTFRCDPISEHNRLYWYRQTLGQGPEFLTYFQNEAQLEKSRLLSDRFSAERPKGSFSTLEIQRTEQGDSAMYLCASSTRDIPTGELFFGEGSRLTVL.

The J gene is TRBJ1-1, the V gene TRBV5-5; 10 bases map to TRBD1. This CDR3 is built from 14 residues. Unmatched junction bases numbered 3, after V lost 3 bases and J lost 4 bases. Germline V gene lookup returns CDR1 SGHKS and CDR2 YYEKEE (reference sequence). The CDR3 nucleotides are TGTGCCAGCAGCTGGGGGACAGGGGCCACTGAAGCTTTCTTT. Protein sequence: CASSWGTGATEAFF.

This clone was found once. This chain links TRBV6-2 or TRBV6-3 with TRBJ2-7; 7 nucleotides agree with TRBD2. Germline loops: CDR1 MNHEY, CDR2 SVGEGT. This CDR3 contains 15 residues. J lost 0 bases, V lost 5 bases, and 7 bases had no gene match. The CDR3 reads CASSSGALSSYEQYF. As DNA, the CDR3 is TGTGCCAGCAGTAGCGGGGCCCTCAGCTCCTACGAGCAGTACTTC.

CDR3 amino acids: CASRWTGDTGELFF. The DNA for the CDR3 is TGTGCCAGCAGGTGGACAGGGGACACCGGGGAGCTGTTTTTT. The chain uses TRBV6-5 and TRBJ2-2; 9 nucleotides agree with TRBD1. Trimming cost V 6 bases and J 3 bases; bases outside gene matches: 2. Germline lookup yields CDR1 MNHEY and CDR2 SVGAGI. The CDR3 consists of 14 residues.

This clone appeared once. The rearrangement joins TRBV19 to TRBJ1-5, with 8 bases matching TRBD1. Germline V gives CDR1 LNHDA, CDR2 SQIVND (reference sequence). CDR3 length: 15 residues. J lost 0 bases, V lost 5 bases, and 3 bases had no gene match. DNA of the CDR3: TGTGCCAGTAGTCAGGGACAGGTTAGCAATCAGCCCCAGCATTTT. This translates into CASSQGQVSNQPQHF.

The chain joins TRBV5-4 to TRBJ2-1, with TRBD2 identical over 8 bases. The CDR3 length is 15 residues. Germline CDR1 SGHNT, CDR2 YYREEE (reference sequence). V lost 1 base, J lost 2 bases, and 2 bases stayed unmatched. CDR3: CASSLFSGAYNEQFF. The CDR3 bases are TGTGCCAGCAGCTTGTTTAGCGGGGCCTACAATGAGCAGTTCTTC.

Only one count was recorded for this clone. The V and J genes are TRBV19 and TRBJ2-5; D might be TRBD1 (6 bases). V was clipped by 7 bases and J by 2 bases, with 20 bases between them. CDR1 LNHDA and CDR2 SQIVND come from the germline V gene (reference sequence). The CDR3 runs to 16 residues. The CDR3 loop reads CASKARWGHLQETQYF. CDR3 nucleotides: TGTGCCAGTAAGGCAAGATGGGGACACCTACAAGAGACCCAGTACTTC.

V is TRBV6-5 and J is TRBJ2-3; 10 bases agree with TRBD1. CDR1 and CDR2 (germline): MNHEY, SVGAGI. Unmatched junction bases numbered 7, after V lost 6 bases and J lost 4 bases. The length of the CDR3 is 15 residues. For the CDR3, the DNA is TGTGCCAGCAGGAGACAGGGGGCTTACGCAGATACGCAGTATTTT. Amino acid sequence: CASRRQGAYADTQYF.

J is TRBJ2-2 and V is TRBV5-8; possible D gene TRBD1, 5 bases. Trimming removed 0 bases from V and 4 bases from J, with 13 bases in between. The CDR3 is 16 residues long. CDR1 is SGHTS and CDR2 is YDEGEE in the germline V gene. The CDR3 is CASSLGTDILTGELFF. The CDR3 region has the DNA TGTGCCAGCAGCTTGGGGACGGACATTCTCACCGGGGAGCTGTTTTTT.

V and J are TRBV4-3 and TRBJ2-3; TRBD2 agrees at 12 bases. With V trimmed by 3 bases and J by 5 bases, 9 bases remained unmatched. The CDR3 covers 17 residues. The germline gives CDR1 LGHNA, CDR2 YSLEER. The CDR3 DNA reads as TGCGCCAGCAGCCACAGCCCTAGCGGGGGGGCAAGAGATACGCAGTATTTT. It encodes CASSHSPSGGARDTQYF.